This T cell receptor beta chain was sequenced during a study of blood T cell repertoires in COVID-19. The overall study: COVID-19 samples from acute and convalescent phases originated in the United States, Italy and Spain. In each case, the material was cDNA or gDNA derived from T cells, B-cell-depleted T cells, or PBMCs.

Source study methods: Reference gene primers were amplified, and this amplification served to estimate nucleated cell counts. The assay was immunoSEQ multiplex PCR, and TCRdb's table has in-frame clones only and misses some. Clonal size and the V and J genes are those of that table, whereas D and trimming came from the DNA. The repertoire has some 100,000 clones, roughly 92% of them found once; the top ten carry 4.5% to 6%. Germline V gene lookup returns CDR1 MNHEY and CDR2 SMNVEV (reference sequence). This CDR3 comprises 13 residues. Trimming removed 5 bases from V and 7 bases from J, with 13 bases in between.

This chain joins TRBV27 and TRBJ2-3; tentative D call: TRBD2 (7 bases). The TCR originated in a man in his 70s with acute or convalescent COVID-19. Sequencing was performed on peripheral blood. In DNA, the CDR3 is TGTGCCAGCAGTAGGAGGGGGACTAATACGCAGTATTTT. It is translated as CASSRRGTNTQYF.